This T cell receptor (beta chain) was sequenced for a study of T-cell reconstitution after alpha-beta-depleted transplantation in children (dated by TCRdb to the mid-2010s). Background for the entire study: The study quantitatively tracked T-cell immune reconstitution after TCRalphabeta/CD19-depleted allogeneic hematopoietic cell transplantation in children using TCR repertoire profiling.

CDR1 and CDR2, looked up from the germline V gene (reference sequence), are DFQATT and SNEGSKA. Reading from cysteine to phenylalanine, the CDR3 counts 13 amino acids. Only CDR3 DNA is held: 39 bases, read in frame from base 1. The germline ends are 8 bases apart after V is trimmed by 1 base and J by 7 bases. In its sample, this clonotype was seen many times. Its antigen specificity is not known. The input lacks base qualities; no much larger clone sits a single base away. The library was produced with PCR. Sequenced using an Illumina HiSeq 2500. TCR library preparation used molecular barcoding, with unique molecular identifiers applied to normalize quantification of the TCRbeta repertoire. In-frame beta chains were kept once TCRdb had trimmed the public reads at Q25 with fastp and called clones with MiXCR. Each CDR3 protein appears once, grouped with its most common genes and DNA. The sample table contains 200,000 to 250,000 distinct CDR3 sequences; only one count was recorded for roughly 10% of them. Approximately 5.9% of the sample is taken by the ten largest.

The receptor was derived from a human donor who donated a stem cell graft to a child with acute lymphoblastic leukemia. Recombination joined TRBV20-1 with TRBJ1-6, with TRBD1 tentatively as D gene (6 bases match). Specimen: PBMCs from the stem cell graft donor, collected from the stem cell graft. DNA sequence: TGCAGTGCTAGAGGGACAGAAAATTCACCCCTCCACTTT. The translation is CSARGTENSPLHF.